Reported below is one T cell receptor beta chain. J lost 5 bases, V lost 7 bases, and 7 bases had no gene match. Germline V CDR1 and CDR2: MNHEY, SVGEGT. This CDR3 is built from 14 residues. This sample was taken from a study of T-cell memory formation after mild COVID-19. Overall study: Across donors, TCR clusters were largely donor specific.

TCRdb reanalysed the 5' RACE reads using MiXCR and keeps one entry per CDR3 protein. The table includes about 240,000 distinct CDR3 sequences, over 9% detected once. The source of this sequence is a man between 18 and 35 years old who had mild COVID-19 (a few samples of this study predate the infection). Cell type and time point are not known. This sequence joins TRBV6-2 or TRBV6-3 and TRBJ2-1; 8 bases are shared with TRBD2. Sequencing was performed on PBMCs or a T cell subset sorted from them (not recorded which). CDR3: CASTKRGQNNEQFF. Written as DNA, the CDR3 is TGTGCCAGCACTAAGCGGGGGCAAAACAATGAGCAGTTCTTC.